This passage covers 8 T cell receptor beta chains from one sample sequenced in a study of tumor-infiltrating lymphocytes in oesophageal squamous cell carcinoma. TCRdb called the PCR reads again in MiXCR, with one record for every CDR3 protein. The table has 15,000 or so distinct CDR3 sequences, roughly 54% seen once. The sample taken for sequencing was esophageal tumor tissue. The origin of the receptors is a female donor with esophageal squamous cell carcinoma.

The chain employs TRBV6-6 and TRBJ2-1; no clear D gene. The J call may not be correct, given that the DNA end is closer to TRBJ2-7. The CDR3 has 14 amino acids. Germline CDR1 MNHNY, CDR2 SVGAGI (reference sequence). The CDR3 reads CASSYSKIPFEQYF. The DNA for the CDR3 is TGTGCCAGCAGTTACTCGAAAATCCCTTTTGAGCAGTACTTC.

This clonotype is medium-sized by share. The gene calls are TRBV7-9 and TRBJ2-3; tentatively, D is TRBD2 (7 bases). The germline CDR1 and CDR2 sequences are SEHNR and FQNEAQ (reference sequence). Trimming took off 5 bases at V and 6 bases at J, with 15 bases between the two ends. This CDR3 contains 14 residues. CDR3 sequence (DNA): TGTGCCAGCAGCACTAGGGGGGGAGGGGATACGCAGTATTTT. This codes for CASSTRGGGDTQYF.

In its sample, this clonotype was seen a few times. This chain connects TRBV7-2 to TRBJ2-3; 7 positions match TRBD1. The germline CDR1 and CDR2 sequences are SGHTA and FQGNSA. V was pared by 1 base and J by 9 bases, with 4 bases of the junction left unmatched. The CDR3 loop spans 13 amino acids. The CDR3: CASSLDYRGTQYF. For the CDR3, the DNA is TGTGCCAGCAGCTTAGACTACAGGGGAACGCAGTATTTT.

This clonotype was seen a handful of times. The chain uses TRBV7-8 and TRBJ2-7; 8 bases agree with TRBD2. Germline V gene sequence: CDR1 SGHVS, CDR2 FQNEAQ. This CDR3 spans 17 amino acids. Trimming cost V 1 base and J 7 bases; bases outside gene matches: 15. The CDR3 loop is CASSLVVAGGGYNEQYF. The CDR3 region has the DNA TGTGCCAGCAGCTTAGTGGTCGCGGGAGGTGGGTACAATGAGCAGTACTTC.

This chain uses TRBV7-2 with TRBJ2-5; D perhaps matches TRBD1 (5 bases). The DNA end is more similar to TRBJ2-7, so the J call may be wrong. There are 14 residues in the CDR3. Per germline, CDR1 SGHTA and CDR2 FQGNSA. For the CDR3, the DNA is TGTGCCAGCAGCAAAGCCGTGGACACCTACGAGCAGTACTTC. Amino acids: CASSKAVDTYEQYF.

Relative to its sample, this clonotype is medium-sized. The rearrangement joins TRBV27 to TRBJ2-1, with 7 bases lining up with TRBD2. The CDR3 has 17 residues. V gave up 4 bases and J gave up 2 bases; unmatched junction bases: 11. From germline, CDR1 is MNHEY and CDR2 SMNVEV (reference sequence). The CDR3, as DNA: TGTGCCAGCAGTTCACTAAGCGGGAAGGGCCCCTACAATGAGCAGTTCTTC. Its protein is CASSSLSGKGPYNEQFF.

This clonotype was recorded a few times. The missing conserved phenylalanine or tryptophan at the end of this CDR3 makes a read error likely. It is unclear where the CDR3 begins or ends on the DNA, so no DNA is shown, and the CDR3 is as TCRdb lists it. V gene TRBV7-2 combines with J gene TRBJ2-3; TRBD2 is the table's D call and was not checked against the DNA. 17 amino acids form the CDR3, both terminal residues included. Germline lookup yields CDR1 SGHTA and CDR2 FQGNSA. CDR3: CASSVGQITDYGYTFGP.

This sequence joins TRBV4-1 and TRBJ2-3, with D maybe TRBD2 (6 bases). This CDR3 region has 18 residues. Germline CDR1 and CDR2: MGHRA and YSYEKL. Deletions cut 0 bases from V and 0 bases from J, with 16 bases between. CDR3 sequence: CASSQDPPRSGSTDTQYF. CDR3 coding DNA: TGCGCCAGCAGCCAAGACCCCCCGAGAAGCGGGAGCACAGATACGCAGTATTTT.